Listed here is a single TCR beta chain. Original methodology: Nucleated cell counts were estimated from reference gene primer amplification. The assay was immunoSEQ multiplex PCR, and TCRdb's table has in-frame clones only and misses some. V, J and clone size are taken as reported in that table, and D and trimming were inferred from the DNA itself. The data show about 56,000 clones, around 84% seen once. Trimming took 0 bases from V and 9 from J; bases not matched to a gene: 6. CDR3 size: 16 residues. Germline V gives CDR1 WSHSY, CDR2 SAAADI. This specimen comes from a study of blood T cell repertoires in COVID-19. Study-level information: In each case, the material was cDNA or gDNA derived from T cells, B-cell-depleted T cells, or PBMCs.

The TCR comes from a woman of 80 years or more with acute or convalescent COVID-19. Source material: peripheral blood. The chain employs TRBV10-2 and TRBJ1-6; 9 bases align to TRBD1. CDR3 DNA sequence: TGCGCCAGCAGTGAGTCGGGGACAGGGTGGAGTTCACCCCTCCACTTT. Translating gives CASSESGTGWSSPLHF.